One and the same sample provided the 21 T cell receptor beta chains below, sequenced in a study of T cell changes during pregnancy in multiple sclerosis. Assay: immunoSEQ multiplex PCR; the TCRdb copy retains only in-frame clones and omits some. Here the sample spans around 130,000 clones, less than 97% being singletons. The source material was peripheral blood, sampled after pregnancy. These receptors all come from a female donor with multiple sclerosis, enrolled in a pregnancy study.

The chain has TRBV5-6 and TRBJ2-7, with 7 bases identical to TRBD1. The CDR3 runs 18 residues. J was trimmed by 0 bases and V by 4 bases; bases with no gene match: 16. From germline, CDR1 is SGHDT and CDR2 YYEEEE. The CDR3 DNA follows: TGTGCCAGCAGCCCCCCTCCCCGACAGGGCCGCTCCTCCTACGAGCAGTACTTC. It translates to CASSPPPRQGRSSYEQYF.

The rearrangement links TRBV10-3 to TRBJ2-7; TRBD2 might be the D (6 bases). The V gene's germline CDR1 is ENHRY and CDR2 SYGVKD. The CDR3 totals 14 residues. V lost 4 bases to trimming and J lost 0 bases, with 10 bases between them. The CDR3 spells CAISVSGSSYEQYF. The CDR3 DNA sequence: TGTGCCATCAGTGTGTCCGGGAGCTCCTACGAGCAGTACTTC.

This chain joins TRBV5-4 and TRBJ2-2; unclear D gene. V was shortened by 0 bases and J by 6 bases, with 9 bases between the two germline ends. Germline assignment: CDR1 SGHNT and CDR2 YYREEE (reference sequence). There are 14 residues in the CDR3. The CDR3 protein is CASSLETAAGELFF. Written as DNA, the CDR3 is TGTGCCAGCAGCTTGGAGACGGCGGCCGGGGAGCTGTTTTTT. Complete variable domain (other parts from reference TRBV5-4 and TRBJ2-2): ETGVTQSPTHLIKTRGQQVTLRCSSQSGHNTVSWYQQALGQGPQFIFQYYREEENGRGNFPPRFSGLQFPNYSSELNVNALELDDSALYLCASSLETAAGELFFGEGSRLTVL.

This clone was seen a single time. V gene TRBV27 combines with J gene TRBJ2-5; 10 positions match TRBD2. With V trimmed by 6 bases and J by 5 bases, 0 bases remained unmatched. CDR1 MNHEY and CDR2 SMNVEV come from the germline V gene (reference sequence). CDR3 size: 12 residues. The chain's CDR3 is CASRTSGETQYF. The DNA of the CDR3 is TGTGCCAGCAGGACTAGCGGGGAGACCCAGTACTTC.

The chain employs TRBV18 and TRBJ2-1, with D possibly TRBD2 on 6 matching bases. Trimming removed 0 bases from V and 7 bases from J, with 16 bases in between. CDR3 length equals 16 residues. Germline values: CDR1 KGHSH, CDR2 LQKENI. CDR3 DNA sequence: TGTGCCAGCTCACCACCGGACGGTAGCGGCTTTAATGAGCAGTTCTTC. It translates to CASSPPDGSGFNEQFF.

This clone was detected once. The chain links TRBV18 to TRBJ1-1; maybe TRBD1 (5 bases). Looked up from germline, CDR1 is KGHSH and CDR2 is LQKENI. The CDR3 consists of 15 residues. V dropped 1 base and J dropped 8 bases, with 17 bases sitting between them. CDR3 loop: CASSPLPAEQVEAFF. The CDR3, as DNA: TGTGCCAGCTCACCACTCCCGGCTGAACAGGTAGAAGCTTTCTTT.

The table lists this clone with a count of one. This chain's CDR3 is CASSLGLASYEQYF. As DNA, the CDR3 is TGTGCCAGCAGCCTTGGCCTTGCCTCCTACGAGCAGTACTTC. V gene TRBV7-9 combines with J gene TRBJ2-7; D uncertain. CDR1 and CDR2 from the germline V gene are SEHNR and FQNEAQ (reference sequence). The V end was cut by 5 bases, the J end by 0 bases, with 11 bases between. The CDR3 consists of 14 residues.

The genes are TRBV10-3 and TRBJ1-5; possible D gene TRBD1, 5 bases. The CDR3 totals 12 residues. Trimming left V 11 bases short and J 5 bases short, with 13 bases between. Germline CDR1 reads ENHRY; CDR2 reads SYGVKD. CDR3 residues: CAARVQDQPQHF. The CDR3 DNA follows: TGTGCCGCCAGGGTGCAGGATCAGCCCCAGCATTTT.

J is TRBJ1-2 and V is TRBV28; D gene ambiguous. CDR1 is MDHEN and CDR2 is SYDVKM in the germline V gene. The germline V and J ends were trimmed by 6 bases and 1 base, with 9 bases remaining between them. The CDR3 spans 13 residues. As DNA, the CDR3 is TGTGCCAGCAGGGGAGGTTATAACTATGGCTACACCTTC. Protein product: CASRGGYNYGYTF.

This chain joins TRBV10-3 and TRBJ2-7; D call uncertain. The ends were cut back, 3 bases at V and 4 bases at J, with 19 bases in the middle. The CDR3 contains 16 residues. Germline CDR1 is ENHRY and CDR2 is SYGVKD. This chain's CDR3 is CAISDHGQEKPYEQYF. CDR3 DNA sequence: TGTGCCATCAGTGATCATGGGCAGGAAAAGCCTTACGAGCAGTACTTC.

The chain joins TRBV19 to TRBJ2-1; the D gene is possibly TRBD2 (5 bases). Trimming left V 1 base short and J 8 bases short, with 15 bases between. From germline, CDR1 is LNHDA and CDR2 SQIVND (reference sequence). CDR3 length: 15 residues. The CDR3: CASSIGRLLMDEQFF. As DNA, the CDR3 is TGTGCCAGTAGTATAGGGAGGCTGTTAATGGATGAGCAGTTCTTC.

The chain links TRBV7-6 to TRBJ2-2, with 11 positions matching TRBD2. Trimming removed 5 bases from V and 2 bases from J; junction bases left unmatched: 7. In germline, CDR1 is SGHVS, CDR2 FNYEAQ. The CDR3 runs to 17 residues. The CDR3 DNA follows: TGTGCCAGCAGCCTAAGGGGGACTAGCGGTAACACCGGGGAGCTGTTTTTT. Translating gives CASSLRGTSGNTGELFF.

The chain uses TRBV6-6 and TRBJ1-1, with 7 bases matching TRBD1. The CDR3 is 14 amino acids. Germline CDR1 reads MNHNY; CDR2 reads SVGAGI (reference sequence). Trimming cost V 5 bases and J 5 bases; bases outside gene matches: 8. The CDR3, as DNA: TGTGCCAGCAGTCGACACCCAGGGGGGACTGAAGCTTTCTTT. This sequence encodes CASSRHPGGTEAFF.

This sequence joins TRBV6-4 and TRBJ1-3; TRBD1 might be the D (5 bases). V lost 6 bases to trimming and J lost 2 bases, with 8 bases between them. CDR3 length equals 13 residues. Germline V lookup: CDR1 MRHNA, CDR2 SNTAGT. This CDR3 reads CASSEGAGNTIYF. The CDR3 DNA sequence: TGTGCCAGCAGCGAAGGGGCTGGAAACACCATATATTTT.

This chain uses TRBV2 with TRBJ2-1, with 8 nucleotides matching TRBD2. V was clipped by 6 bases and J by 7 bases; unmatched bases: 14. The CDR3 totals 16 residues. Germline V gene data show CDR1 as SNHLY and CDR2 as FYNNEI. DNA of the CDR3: TGTGCCAGCAGATCTGACGGGGTAGCGGGATTTAATGAGCAGTTCTTC. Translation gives CASRSDGVAGFNEQFF.

The CDR3 is CASSSQGAQDTQYF. CDR3 coding DNA: TGTGCCAGCAGCTCGCAGGGGGCGCAAGATACGCAGTATTTT. The chain has TRBV7-2 and TRBJ2-3; 8 nucleotides agree with TRBD1. Losses at the gene ends were 4 bases for V and 5 bases for J; bases not matched to a gene: 5. CDR3 length: 14 residues. CDR1 is SGHTA and CDR2 is FQGNSA in the germline V gene.

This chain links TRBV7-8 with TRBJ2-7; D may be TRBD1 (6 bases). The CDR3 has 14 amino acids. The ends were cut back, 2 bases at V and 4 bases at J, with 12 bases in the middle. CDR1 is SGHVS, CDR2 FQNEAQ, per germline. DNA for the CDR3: TGTGCCAGCAGCTTAAGCGGACAGACATACGAGCAGTACTTC. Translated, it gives CASSLSGQTYEQYF. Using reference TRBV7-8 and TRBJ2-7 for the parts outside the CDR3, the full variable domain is GAGVSQSPRYKVAKRGQDVALRCDPISGHVSLFWYQQALGQGPEFLTYFQNEAQLDKSGLPSDRFFAERPEGSVSTLKIQRTQQEDSAVYLCASSLSGQTYEQYFGPGTRLTVT.

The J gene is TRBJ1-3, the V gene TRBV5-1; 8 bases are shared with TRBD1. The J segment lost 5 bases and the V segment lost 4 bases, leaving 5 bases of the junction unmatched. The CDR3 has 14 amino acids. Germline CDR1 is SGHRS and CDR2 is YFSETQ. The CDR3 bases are TGCGCCAGCAGCGTGACAGGGGAAAGAAACACCATATATTTT. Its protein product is CASSVTGERNTIYF.

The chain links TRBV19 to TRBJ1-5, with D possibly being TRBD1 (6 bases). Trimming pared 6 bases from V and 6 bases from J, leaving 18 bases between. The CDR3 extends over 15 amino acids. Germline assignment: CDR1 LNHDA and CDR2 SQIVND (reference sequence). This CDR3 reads CASRRETRGFQPQHF. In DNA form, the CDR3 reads TGTGCCAGTAGGAGAGAAACCAGGGGCTTTCAGCCCCAGCATTTT.

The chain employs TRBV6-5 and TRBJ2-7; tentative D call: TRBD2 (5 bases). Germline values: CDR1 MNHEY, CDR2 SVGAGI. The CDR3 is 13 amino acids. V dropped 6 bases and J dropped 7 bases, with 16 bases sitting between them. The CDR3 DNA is TGTGCCAGCAGAGGAGAGGGCTTGGGGGAGCAGTACTTC. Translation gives CASRGEGLGEQYF.

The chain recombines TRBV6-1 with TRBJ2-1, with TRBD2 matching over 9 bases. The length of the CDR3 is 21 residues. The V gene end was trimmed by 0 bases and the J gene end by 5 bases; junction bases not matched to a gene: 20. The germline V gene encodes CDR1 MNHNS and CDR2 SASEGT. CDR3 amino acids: CASSEAQRGGRGGRPHNEQFF. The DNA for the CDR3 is TGTGCCAGCAGTGAAGCCCAGCGGGGCGGGAGGGGGGGTAGGCCGCACAATGAGCAGTTCTTC.